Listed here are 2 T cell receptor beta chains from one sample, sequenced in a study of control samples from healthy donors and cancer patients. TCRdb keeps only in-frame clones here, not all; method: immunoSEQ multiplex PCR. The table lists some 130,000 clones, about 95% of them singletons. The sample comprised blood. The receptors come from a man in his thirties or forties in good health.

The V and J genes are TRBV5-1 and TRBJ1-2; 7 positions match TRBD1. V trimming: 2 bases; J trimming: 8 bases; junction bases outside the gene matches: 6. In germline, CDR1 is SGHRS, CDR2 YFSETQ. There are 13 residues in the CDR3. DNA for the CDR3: TGCGCCAGCAGCTTCACAGGGGAGAGGGGCTACACCTTC. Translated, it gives CASSFTGERGYTF.

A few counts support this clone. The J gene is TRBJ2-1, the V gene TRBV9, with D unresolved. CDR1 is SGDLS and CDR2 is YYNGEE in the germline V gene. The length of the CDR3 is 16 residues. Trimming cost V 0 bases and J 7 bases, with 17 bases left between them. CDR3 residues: CASSVVPGISQNEQFF. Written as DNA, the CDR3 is TGTGCCAGCAGCGTAGTACCAGGCATCTCCCAAAATGAGCAGTTCTTC.